These T cell receptor beta chains were read from a single sample in a study of cytomegalovirus exposure and HLA in healthy donors. Only in-frame clones appear in the TCRdb table, and some are missing; sequencing was by immunoSEQ multiplex PCR. The data contain 100,000 to 150,000 clones, over 75% of them singletons. The specimen was PBMCs. Receptor source: a young man in good health and CMV-seropositive. Each CDR3 is given with its conserved first and last residue. The D gene is left open where the match is weak. Expanded clones are given a class, and other clones once, few, many or no size at all.

cdr3_aa: CASSTLTSGTTDTQYF
cdr3_nt: TGTGCCAGCAGCACTCTTACTAGCGGGACCACAGATACGCAGTATTTT
clone_size: few
d_call: TRBD2
v_call: TRBV14
j_call: TRBJ2-3

cdr3_aa: CASSGGTSGRLGDTQYF
cdr3_nt: TGCGCCAGCAGCGGTGGCACTAGCGGGAGGCTTGGAGATACGCAGTATTTT
clone_size: few
d_call: TRBD2
v_call: TRBV5-1
j_call: TRBJ2-3

cdr3_aa: CASGLVVGKGSYEQYF
cdr3_nt: TGTGCTAGTGGTTTGGTAGTGGGGAAGGGGTCCTACGAGCAGTACTTC
clone_size: .
d_call: .
v_call: TRBV12-5
j_call: TRBJ2-7

cdr3_aa: CAWRHRDRTNGYTF
cdr3_nt: TGTGCCTGGAGGCATAGGGACAGGACCAATGGCTACACCTTC
clone_size: .
d_call: TRBD1
v_call: TRBV30
j_call: TRBJ1-2

cdr3_aa: CASSQESDYEQYF
cdr3_nt: TGCGCCAGCAGCCAAGAGTCTGACTACGAGCAGTACTTC
clone_size: .
d_call: .
v_call: TRBV4-1
j_call: TRBJ2-7

cdr3_aa: CASSAWTVSTDTQYF
cdr3_nt: TGTGCCAGTAGTGCCTGGACAGTTAGCACAGATACGCAGTATTTT
clone_size: .
d_call: .
v_call: TRBV19
j_call: TRBJ2-3

cdr3_aa: CASSPRDSADTQYF
cdr3_nt: TGTGCCAGCAGTCCCAGGGATTCCGCAGATACGCAGTATTTT
clone_size: .
d_call: .
v_call: TRBV27
j_call: TRBJ2-3

cdr3_aa: CASTGLPDTEQFF
cdr3_nt: TGTGCCAGCACAGGGCTACCGGACACTGAGCAGTTCTTC
clone_size: .
d_call: .
v_call: TRBV6-5
j_call: TRBJ2-1

cdr3_aa: CASKGQEYEQYF
cdr3_nt: TGCGCCAGCAAGGGACAGGAGTACGAGCAGTACTTC
clone_size: .
d_call: TRBD1
v_call: TRBV5-1
j_call: TRBJ2-7

cdr3_aa: CASSPGTAIYGYTF
cdr3_nt: TGTGCCAGCAGCCCGGGGACAGCTATCTATGGCTACACCTTC
clone_size: once
d_call: TRBD1
v_call: TRBV7-9
j_call: TRBJ1-2

cdr3_aa: CASSIDYREYDTGELFF
cdr3_nt: TGTGCCAGTAGTATAGATTACAGGGAATATGACACCGGGGAGCTGTTTTTT
clone_size: .
d_call: .
v_call: TRBV19
j_call: TRBJ2-2

cdr3_aa: CASSSLIYDRGRYEQYF
cdr3_nt: TGTGCCAGCAGCTCTCTTATCTATGACAGGGGCCGCTACGAGCAGTACTTC
clone_size: .
d_call: TRBD1
v_call: TRBV5-8
j_call: TRBJ2-7

cdr3_aa: CSVGEVEGLFF
cdr3_nt: TGCAGCGTTGGTGAAGTGGAGGGACTGTTTTTT
clone_size: .
d_call: .
v_call: TRBV29-1
j_call: TRBJ1-4

cdr3_aa: CASSLKTGGTDTQYF
cdr3_nt: TGCGCCAGCAGCTTGAAGACAGGGGGCACAGATACGCAGTATTTT
clone_size: .
d_call: TRBD1
v_call: TRBV5-1
j_call: TRBJ2-3

cdr3_aa: CASRRDSSYGYTF
cdr3_nt: TGTGCCAGCAGGCGGGACAGCTCCTATGGCTACACCTTC
clone_size: .
d_call: TRBD1
v_call: TRBV6-6
j_call: TRBJ1-2